This TCR beta chain appears in the sequencing data of a study of vaccination and CD4 T cells after COVID-19. Trimming cost V 2 bases and J 3 bases, with 10 bases left between them. Germline-derived CDR1 and CDR2 are SGHAT and FQNNGV. The CDR3 has 15 residues. Treatment specified: roughly 10-day PBMC culture with coronavirus spike peptide pools or control peptides (ViraFEST assay). Patients returned positive PCR results between March and December 2020, earlier than US Alpha, Beta and Delta variants. With approximately 10 ug/ml peptide pools and approximately 9.6 IU/ml IL-2, PBMCs were cultured at 2 million to 2.5 million per well. Oncomine TCR Beta short-read sequencing was applied to DNA from cultured CD4+ T cells. TCRdb fed the PCR reads into MiXCR, producing one record per CDR3 protein. Of around 18,000 distinct CDR3 sequences listed, 35% are singletons. In the case of this clonotype: The antigen remains unidentified.

The material sequenced was cultured CD4+ T cells from blood. This TCR was recovered from a human donor with COVID-19. The chain has TRBV11-2 and TRBJ2-2, with a possible D match to TRBD2 (6 bases). CDR3 region: CASSLSWGDTGELFF. The CDR3 coding sequence is TGTGCCAGCAGCTTATCTTGGGGGGACACCGGGGAGCTGTTTTTT.